In this sample, the clone carrying this T cell receptor (beta chain) turned up once. Its matching antigen is unknown. This table comes from immunoSEQ multiplex PCR, and its TCRdb copy is limited to in-frame clones, with some not included. The data show several thousand clones, with roughly three fifths seen just once and about 25% held by the top ten. V lost 4 bases to trimming and J lost 5 bases, with 8 bases between them. Germline V gene lookup returns CDR1 GTSNPN and CDR2 SVGIG (reference sequence). The CDR3 has 12 residues. This entry belongs to a study of CD4+ T cells in melanoma. General study findings and limits: Reportedly, melanoma neoantigen-specific CD4+ T cells showed varied differentiation states. CD8+ T cell, macrophage and B cell function reportedly correlated with neoantigen-specific CD4+ T cells.

Source material: cells from a culture (not recorded whether cultured in vitro). This receptor was obtained from a human donor with melanoma. This chain joins TRBV30 and TRBJ2-2; D might be TRBD1 (5 bases). CDR3 protein: CAWMGQTGELFF. The CDR3 nucleotides read TGTGCCTGGATGGGGCAGACCGGGGAGCTGTTTTTT.